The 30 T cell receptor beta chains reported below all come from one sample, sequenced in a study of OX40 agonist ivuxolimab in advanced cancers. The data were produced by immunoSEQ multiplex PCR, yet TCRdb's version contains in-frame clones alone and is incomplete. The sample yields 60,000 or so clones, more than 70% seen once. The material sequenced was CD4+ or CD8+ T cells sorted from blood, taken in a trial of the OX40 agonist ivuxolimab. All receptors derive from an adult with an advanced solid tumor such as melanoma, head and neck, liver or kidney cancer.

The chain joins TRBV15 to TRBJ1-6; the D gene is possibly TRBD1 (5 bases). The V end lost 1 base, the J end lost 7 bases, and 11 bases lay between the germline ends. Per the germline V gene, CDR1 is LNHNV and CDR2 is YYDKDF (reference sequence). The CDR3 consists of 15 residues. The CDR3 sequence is CATSRVGGANSPLHF. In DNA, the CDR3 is TGTGCCACCAGCAGAGTGGGCGGGGCGAATTCACCCCTCCACTTT.

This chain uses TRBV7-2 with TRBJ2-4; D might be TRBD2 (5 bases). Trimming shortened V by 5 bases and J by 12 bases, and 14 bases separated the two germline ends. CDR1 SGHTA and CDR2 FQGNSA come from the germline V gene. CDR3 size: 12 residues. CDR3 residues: CASSAHSGDQYF. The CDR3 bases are TGTGCCAGCAGCGCCCACTCCGGGGATCAGTACTTC. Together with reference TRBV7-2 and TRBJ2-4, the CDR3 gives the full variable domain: GAGVSQSPSNKVTEKGKDVELRCDPISGHTALYWYRQSLGQGLEFLIYFQGNSAPDKSGLPSDRFSAERTGGSVSTLTIQRTQQEDSAVYLCASSAHSGDQYFGAGTRLSVL.

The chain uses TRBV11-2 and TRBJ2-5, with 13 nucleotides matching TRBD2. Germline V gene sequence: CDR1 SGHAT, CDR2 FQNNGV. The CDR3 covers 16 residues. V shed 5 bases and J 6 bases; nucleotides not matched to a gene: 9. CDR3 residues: CASSPGLAGEVKTQYF. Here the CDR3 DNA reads TGTGCCAGCAGCCCAGGACTAGCGGGAGAGGTGAAGACCCAGTACTTC.

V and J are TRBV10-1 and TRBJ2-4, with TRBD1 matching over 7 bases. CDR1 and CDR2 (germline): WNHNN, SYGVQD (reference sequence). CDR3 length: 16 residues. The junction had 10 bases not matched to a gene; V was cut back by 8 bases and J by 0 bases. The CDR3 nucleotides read TGCGCCAGCCCCGGGACAGCACCTCTAGCCAAAAACATTCAGTACTTC. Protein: CASPGTAPLAKNIQYF.

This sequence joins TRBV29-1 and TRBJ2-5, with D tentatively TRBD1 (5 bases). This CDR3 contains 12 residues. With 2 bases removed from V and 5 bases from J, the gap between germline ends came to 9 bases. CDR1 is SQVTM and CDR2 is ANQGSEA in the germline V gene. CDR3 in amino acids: CSVEQGGETQYF. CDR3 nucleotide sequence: TGCAGCGTTGAACAGGGCGGTGAGACCCAGTACTTC.

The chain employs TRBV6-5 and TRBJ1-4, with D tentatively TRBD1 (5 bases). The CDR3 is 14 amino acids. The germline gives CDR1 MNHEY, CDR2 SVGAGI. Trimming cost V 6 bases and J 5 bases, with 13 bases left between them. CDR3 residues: CASRPQGGNEKLFF. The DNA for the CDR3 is TGTGCCAGCAGGCCGCAGGGAGGGAATGAAAAACTGTTTTTT.

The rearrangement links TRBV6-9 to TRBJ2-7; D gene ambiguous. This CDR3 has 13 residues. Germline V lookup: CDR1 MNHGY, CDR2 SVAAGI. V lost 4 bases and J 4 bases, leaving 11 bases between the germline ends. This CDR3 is CASSSFQSYEQYF. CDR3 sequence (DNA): TGTGCCAGCAGTTCCTTCCAATCGTACGAGCAGTACTTC.

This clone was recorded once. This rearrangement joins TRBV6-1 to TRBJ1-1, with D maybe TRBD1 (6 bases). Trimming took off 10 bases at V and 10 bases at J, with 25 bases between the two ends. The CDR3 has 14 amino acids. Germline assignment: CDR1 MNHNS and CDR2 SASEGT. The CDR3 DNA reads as TGTGCCACCTTTAGAGGGACGACAGGTAGAGGAGCTTTCTTT. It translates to CATFRGTTGRGAFF.

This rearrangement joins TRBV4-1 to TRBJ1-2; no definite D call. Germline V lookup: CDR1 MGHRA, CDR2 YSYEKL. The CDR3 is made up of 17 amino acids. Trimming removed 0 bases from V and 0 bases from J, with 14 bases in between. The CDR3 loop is CASSQEVQAASNYGYTF. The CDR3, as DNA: TGCGCCAGCAGCCAAGAAGTCCAGGCAGCTTCTAACTATGGCTACACCTTC.

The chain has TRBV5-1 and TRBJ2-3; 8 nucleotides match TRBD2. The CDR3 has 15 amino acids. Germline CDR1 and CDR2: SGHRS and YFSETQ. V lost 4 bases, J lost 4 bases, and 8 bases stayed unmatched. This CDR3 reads CASSRTGAGADTQYF. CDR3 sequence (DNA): TGCGCCAGCAGCCGCACTGGAGCGGGAGCAGATACGCAGTATTTT.

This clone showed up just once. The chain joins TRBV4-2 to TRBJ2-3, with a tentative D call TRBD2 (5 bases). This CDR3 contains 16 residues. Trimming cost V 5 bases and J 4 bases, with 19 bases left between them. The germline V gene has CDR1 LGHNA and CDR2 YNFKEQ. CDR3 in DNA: TGTGCCAGCAGCTTCGTCTCGGGGAGAGGCGCAGATACGCAGTATTTT. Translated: CASSFVSGRGADTQYF.

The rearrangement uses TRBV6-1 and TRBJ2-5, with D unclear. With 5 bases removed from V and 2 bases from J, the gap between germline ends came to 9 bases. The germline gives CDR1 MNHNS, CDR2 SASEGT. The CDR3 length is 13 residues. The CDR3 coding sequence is TGTGCCAGCAGTCAGACGGATCAAGAGACCCAGTACTTC. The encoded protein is CASSQTDQETQYF.

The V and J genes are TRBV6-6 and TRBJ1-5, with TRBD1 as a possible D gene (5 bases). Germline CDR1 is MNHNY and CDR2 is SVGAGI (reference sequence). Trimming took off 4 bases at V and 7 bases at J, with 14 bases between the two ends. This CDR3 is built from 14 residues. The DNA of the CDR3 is TGTGCCAGCAGTTTTGGGGGTCTAGGACAGCCCCAGCATTTT. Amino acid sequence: CASSFGGLGQPQHF.

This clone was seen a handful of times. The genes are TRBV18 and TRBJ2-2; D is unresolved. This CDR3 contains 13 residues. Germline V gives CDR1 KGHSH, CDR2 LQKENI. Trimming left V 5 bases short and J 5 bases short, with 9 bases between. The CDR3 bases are TGTGCCAGCTCAGAACTTTTTACCGGGGAGCTGTTTTTT. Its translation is CASSELFTGELFF.

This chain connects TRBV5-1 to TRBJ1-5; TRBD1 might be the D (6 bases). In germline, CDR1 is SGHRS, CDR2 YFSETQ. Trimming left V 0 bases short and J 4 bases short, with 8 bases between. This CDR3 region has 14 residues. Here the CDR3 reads CASSLGGTNQPQHF. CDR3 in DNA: TGCGCCAGCAGCTTGGGGGGGACAAATCAGCCCCAGCATTTT.

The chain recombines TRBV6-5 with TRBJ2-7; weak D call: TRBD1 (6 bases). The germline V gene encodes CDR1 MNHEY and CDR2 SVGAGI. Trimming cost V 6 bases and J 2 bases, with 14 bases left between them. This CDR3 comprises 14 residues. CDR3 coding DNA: TGTGCCAGCAGGGGTAGGGACACAACCTACGAGCAGTACTTC. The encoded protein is CASRGRDTTYEQYF.

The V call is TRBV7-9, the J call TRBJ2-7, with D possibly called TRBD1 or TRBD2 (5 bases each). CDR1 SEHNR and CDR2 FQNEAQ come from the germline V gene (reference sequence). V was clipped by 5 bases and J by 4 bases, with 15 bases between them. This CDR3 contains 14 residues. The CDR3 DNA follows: TGTGCCAGCAGCCCCAGTAATGGGGGATACGAGCAGTACTTC. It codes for CASSPSNGGYEQYF.

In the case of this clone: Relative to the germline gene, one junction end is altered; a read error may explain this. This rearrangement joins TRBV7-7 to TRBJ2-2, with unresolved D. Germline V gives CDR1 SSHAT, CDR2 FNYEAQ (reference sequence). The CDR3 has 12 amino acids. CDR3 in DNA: TGTGCTAGCAGCCGAGAGACCGGGGAGCTGTTTTTT. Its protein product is CASSRETGELFF.

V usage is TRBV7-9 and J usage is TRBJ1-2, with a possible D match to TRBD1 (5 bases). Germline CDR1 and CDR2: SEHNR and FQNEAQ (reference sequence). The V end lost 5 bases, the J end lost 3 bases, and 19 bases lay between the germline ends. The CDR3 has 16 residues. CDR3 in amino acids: CASSGNLHGGDYGYTF. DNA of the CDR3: TGTGCCAGCAGCGGAAATCTTCATGGGGGTGACTATGGCTACACCTTC.

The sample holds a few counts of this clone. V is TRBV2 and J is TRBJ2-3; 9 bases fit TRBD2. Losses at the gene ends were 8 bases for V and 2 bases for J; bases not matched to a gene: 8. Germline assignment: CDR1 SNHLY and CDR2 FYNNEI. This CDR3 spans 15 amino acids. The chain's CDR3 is CASRAGTSNTDTQYF. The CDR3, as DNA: TGTGCCAGCCGAGCCGGGACTAGCAACACAGATACGCAGTATTTT.

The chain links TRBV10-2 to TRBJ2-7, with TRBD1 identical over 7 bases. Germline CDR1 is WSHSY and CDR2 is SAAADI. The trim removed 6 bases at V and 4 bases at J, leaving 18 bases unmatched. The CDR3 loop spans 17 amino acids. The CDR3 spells CASSLKLPGQNTYEQYF. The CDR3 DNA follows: TGCGCCAGCAGCCTCAAATTACCGGGACAGAATACTTACGAGCAGTACTTC.

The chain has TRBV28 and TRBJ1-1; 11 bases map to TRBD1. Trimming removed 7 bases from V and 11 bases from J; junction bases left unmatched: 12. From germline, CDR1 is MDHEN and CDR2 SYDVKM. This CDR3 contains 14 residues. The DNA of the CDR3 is TGTGCCAGCACAAAATCCGGGACAGGGGGGTATGCTTTCTTT. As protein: CASTKSGTGGYAFF.

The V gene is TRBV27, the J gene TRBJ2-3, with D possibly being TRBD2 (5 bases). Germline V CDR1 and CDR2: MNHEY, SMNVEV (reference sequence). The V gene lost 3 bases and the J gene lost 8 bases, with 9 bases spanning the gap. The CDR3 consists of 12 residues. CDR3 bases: TGTGCCAGCAGTTTGGCCCGGGGTACGCAGTATTTT. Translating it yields CASSLARGTQYF.

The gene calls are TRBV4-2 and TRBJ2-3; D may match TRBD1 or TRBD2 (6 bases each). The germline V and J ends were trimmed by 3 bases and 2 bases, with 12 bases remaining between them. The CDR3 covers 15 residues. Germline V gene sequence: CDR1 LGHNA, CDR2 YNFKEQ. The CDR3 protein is CASSQEGVNTDTQYF. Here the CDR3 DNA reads TGTGCCAGCAGCCAGGAGGGGGTGAACACAGATACGCAGTATTTT.

CDR3 amino acids: CASSQDYGRARGGTQYF. Written as DNA, the CDR3 is TGTGCCAGCAGCCAAGATTACGGGAGGGCTCGAGGCGGGACCCAGTACTTC. The rearrangement joins TRBV4-2 to TRBJ2-5; TRBD2 aligns across 8 bases. Germline lookup yields CDR1 LGHNA and CDR2 YNFKEQ. This CDR3 has 17 residues. V lost 0 bases and J lost 7; bases outside the gene matches: 13.

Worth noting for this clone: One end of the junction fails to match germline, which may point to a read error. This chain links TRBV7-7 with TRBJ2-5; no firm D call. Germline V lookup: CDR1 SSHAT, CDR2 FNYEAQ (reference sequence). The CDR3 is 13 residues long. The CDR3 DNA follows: TGTGCTAGCAGCTCTACTCCACCTGGGGCCCAGTACTTC. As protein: CASSSTPPGAQYF.

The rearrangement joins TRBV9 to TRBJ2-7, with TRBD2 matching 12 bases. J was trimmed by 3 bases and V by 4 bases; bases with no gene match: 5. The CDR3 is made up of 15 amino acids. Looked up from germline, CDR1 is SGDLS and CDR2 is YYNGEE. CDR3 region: CASSLLAGGGYEQYF. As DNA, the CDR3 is TGTGCCAGCAGCTTACTAGCGGGGGGAGGCTACGAGCAGTACTTC. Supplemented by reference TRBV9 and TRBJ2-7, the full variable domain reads DSGVTQTPKHLITATGQRVTLRCSPRSGDLSVYWYQQSLDQGLQFLIQYYNGEERAKGNILERFSAQQFPDLHSELNLSSLELGDSALYFCASSLLAGGGYEQYFGPGTRLTVT.

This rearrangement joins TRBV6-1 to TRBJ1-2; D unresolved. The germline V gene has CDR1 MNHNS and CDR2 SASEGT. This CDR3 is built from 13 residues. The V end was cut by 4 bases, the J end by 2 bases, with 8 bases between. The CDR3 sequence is CASSGQKNYGYTF. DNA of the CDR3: TGTGCCAGCAGTGGTCAAAAGAACTATGGCTACACCTTC.

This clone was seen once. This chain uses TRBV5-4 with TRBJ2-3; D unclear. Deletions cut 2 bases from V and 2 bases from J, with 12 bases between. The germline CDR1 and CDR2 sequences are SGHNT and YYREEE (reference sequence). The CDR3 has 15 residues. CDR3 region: CASSLGDTLTDTQYF. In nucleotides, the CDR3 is TGTGCCAGCAGCTTAGGCGACACACTCACAGATACGCAGTATTTT.

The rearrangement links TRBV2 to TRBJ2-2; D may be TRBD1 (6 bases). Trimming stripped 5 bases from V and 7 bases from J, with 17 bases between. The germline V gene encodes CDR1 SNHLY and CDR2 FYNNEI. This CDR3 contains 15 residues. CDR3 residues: CASSRQVNTGGELFF. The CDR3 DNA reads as TGTGCCAGCAGTCGACAGGTTAACACGGGCGGGGAGCTGTTTTTT.